Sequencing of this T cell receptor beta chain was carried out in a study of identical twins. Broader study findings: Invariant MAIT and iNKT cells may have partly biased zero-insertion analyses.

Germline CDR1 reads SGHRS; CDR2 reads YFSETQ. The CDR3 spans 17 residues. The germline V and J ends were trimmed by 0 bases and 2 bases, with 12 bases remaining between them. This clonotype was picked up many times. Its specificity is unknown. TCRdb used MiXCR to reprocess the 5' RACE reads, holding one entry per CDR3 protein. The profile covers about 720,000 distinct CDR3 sequences, with 15% to 20% appearing a single time and less than 15% taken by the ten largest. The sample also formed part of further work on T cells expressing NK-cell markers.

The source is a woman aged 18-30 years in good health. The specimen was PBMCs. The V gene is TRBV5-1, the J gene TRBJ2-6, with a tentative D call TRBD2 (5 bases). DNA for the CDR3: TGCGCCAGCAGCTTGGAGTTACCGGGGACTGGGGCCAACGTCCTGACTTTC. Protein sequence: CASSLELPGTGANVLTF.